This T cell receptor (beta chain) is from a study of shared clonotypes between healthy human individuals. The overall study: Samples came from two female and a few male donors aged 18 to 49. Study-level findings and limits: Few donors limited the genetic and exposure-history diversity represented. Generation of non-shared clonotypes was less probable than generation of clonotypes shared by all four donors.

Remarks on this clone: The antigen is not known.

CDR1 LNHDA and CDR2 SQIVND come from the germline V gene (reference sequence). V shed 4 bases, J shed 3 bases, and the junction held 4 bases outside the gene matches. The CDR3 spans 14 residues. The repertoire was sequenced with immunoSEQ multiplex PCR; TCRdb's copy has only in-frame clones and lacks some. The table records some 2,500,000 clones, 85% to 95% of them present only once. The chain links TRBV19 to TRBJ2-7; 9 bases match TRBD2. The receptor comes from a young man in good health. Some clones in this sample may be carry-over from other donors' samples. Input material: naive CD4+ T cells from PBMCs. As for subset: CD45RA+ positively selected. This chain's CDR3 is CASSRASGIYEQYF. As DNA, the CDR3 is TGTGCCAGTAGTAGGGCTAGCGGGATCTACGAGCAGTACTTC.